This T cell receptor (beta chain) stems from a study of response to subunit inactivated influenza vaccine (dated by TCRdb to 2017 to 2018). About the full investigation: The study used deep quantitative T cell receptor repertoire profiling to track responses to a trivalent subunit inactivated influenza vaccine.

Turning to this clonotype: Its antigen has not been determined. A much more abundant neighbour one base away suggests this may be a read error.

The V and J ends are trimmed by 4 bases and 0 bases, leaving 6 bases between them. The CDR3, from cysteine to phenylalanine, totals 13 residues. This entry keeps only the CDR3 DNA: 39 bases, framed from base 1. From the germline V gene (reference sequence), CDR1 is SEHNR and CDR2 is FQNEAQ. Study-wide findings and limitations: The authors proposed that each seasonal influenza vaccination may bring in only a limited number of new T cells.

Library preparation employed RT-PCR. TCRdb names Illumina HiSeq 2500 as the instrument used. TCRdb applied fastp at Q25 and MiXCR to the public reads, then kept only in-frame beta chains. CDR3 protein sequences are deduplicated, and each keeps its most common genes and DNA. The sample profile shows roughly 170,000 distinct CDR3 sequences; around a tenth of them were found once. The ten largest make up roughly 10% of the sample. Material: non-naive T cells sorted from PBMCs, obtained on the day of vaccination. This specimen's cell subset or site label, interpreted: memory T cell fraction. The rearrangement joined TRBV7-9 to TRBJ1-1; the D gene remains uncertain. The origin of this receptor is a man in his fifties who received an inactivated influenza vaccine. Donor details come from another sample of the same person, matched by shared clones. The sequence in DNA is TGTGCCAGCAGCTCAGATATGAACACTGAAGCTTTCTTT. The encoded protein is CASSSDMNTEAFF.